Following are 24 T cell receptor beta chains from one sample sequenced in a study of T cell responses to AZD1222 COVID-19 vaccine. The data were produced by immunoSEQ multiplex PCR, yet TCRdb's version contains in-frame clones alone and is incomplete. The sample comprises under 85,000 clones, around 90% of which are singletons, and about 23% rests with the top ten. The source material was peripheral blood, sampled on day 0 of AZD1222 vaccination. These receptors all stem from an adult in good health.

The chain joins TRBV13 to TRBJ2-6; no reliable D call. Germline V gene data show CDR1 as PRHDT and CDR2 as FYEKMQ (reference sequence). This CDR3 has 15 residues. V lost 8 bases and J 0 bases, leaving 11 bases between the germline ends. CDR3 nucleotides: TGTGCCAGCTCCGATAGCCGCTCTGGGGCCAACGTCCTGACTTTC. Protein product: CASSDSRSGANVLTF.

The V and J genes are TRBV2 and TRBJ2-6; no clear D gene. Germline V gene data show CDR1 as SNHLY and CDR2 as FYNNEI. V was shortened by 11 bases and J by 3 bases, with 5 bases between the two germline ends. CDR3 length: 11 amino acids. The CDR3 nucleotides are TGTGCCTTTTATGGGGCCAACGTCCTGACTTTC. Encoded protein: CAFYGANVLTF.

This clone was recorded only once. The J gene is TRBJ2-7, the V gene TRBV5-6; possibly TRBD2 for D (5 bases). The V end was cut by 4 bases, the J end by 6 bases, with 14 bases between. CDR3 length: 13 residues. CDR1 SGHDT and CDR2 YYEEEE come from the germline V gene. The CDR3 DNA sequence: TGTGCCAGCAGCCCCCGTCCGGGGTCCGAGCAGTACTTC. It yields the protein CASSPRPGSEQYF.

This sequence joins TRBV28 and TRBJ2-7, with D hard to call. Germline values: CDR1 MDHEN, CDR2 SYDVKM. This CDR3 is built from 11 residues. CDR3 nucleotide sequence: TGTCCAACTCAGACACTCTACGAGCAGTACTTC. Amino acids: CPTQTLYEQYF.

Here the CDR3 reads CASSLAVQGDYTF. The CDR3 bases are TGTGCCAGCAGCTTAGCGGTTCAGGGTGACTACACCTTC. The chain couples TRBV7-8 to TRBJ1-2, with a tentative D call TRBD1 (5 bases). CDR3 length: 13 amino acids. The ends were cut back, 0 bases at V and 10 bases at J, with 12 bases in the middle. Germline V gene lookup returns CDR1 SGHVS and CDR2 FQNEAQ.

CDR3 bases: TGTGCCAGCAGCCAAAACACAGGGAATTCACCCCTCCACTTT. It codes for CASSQNTGNSPLHF. The J gene is TRBJ1-6, the V gene TRBV3-1 (or the pseudogene TRBV3-2), with D possibly matching TRBD1 (6 bases). V was clipped by 2 bases and J by 7 bases, with 9 bases between them. CDR1 and CDR2 from the germline V gene are LGHDT and YNNKEL (reference sequence). There are 14 residues in the CDR3.

The rearrangement uses TRBV19 and TRBJ2-7; 13 positions agree with TRBD2. The germline CDR1 and CDR2 sequences are LNHDA and SQIVND (reference sequence). This CDR3 is 16 amino acids long. Trimming took 4 bases from V and 7 from J; bases not matched to a gene: 10. CDR3 in amino acids: CASSTRGLAGAGEQYF. CDR3 bases: TGTGCCAGTAGTACTAGAGGACTAGCGGGAGCAGGTGAGCAGTACTTC.

The chain couples TRBV6-5 to TRBJ1-1; 7 bases map to TRBD1. The trim removed 8 bases at V and 0 bases at J, leaving 9 bases unmatched. Germline CDR1 and CDR2: MNHEY and SVGAGI. The CDR3 is made up of 15 amino acids. This CDR3 reads CASQGQQNMNTEAFF. The CDR3 DNA sequence: TGTGCCAGCCAGGGACAGCAAAACATGAACACTGAAGCTTTCTTT.

This clone was found once. The chain joins TRBV5-1 to TRBJ1-1, with TRBD1 as a possible D gene (6 bases). V lost 0 bases and J lost 5, with 11 bases in between. Germline V gene data show CDR1 as SGHRS and CDR2 as YFSETQ. The CDR3 has 14 residues. The CDR3 coding sequence is TGCGCCAGCAGCTTGGTGGACAGTGGGACTGAAGCTTTCTTT. Translating gives CASSLVDSGTEAFF.

This clone was recorded a few times. V and J are TRBV3-1 (or the pseudogene TRBV3-2) and TRBJ1-4; perhaps TRBD1 as D (5 bases). CDR3 length: 15 residues. The V and J ends lost 5 bases and 5 bases respectively, with 15 bases between them. CDR1 and CDR2 from the germline V gene are LGHDT and YNNKEL (reference sequence). The CDR3 sequence is CASSYHRPANEKLFF. The DNA of the CDR3 is TGTGCCAGCAGCTACCACAGGCCAGCGAATGAAAAACTGTTTTTT.

This chain links TRBV27 with TRBJ2-7; D not certain. The CDR3 is 15 residues long. CDR1 and CDR2 (germline): MNHEY, SMNVEV (reference sequence). V was shortened by 6 bases and J by 2 bases, with 17 bases between the two germline ends. Here the CDR3 DNA reads TGTGCCAGCAGCCGTCGACGGAGCCTAGCCTACGAGCAGTACTTC. Its protein is CASSRRRSLAYEQYF.

This chain uses TRBV6-5 with TRBJ2-2, with 7 bases fitting TRBD1. The CDR3 spans 14 residues. Trimming cost V 8 bases and J 3 bases; bases outside gene matches: 6. CDR1 MNHEY and CDR2 SVGAGI come from the germline V gene. The CDR3 coding sequence is TGTGCCAGCGACCGGACAGGTGACACCGGGGAGCTGTTTTTT. This gives the protein CASDRTGDTGELFF.

V is TRBV4-3 and J is TRBJ2-3; 12 bases agree with TRBD2. Germline V CDR1 and CDR2: LGHNA, YSLEER. V dropped 2 bases and J dropped 0; count of bases not matched to a gene: 12. The CDR3 loop spans 20 amino acids. The CDR3 region has the DNA TGCGCCAGCAGCCAATCACCACTCTCAGGACTAGCGGGGAGCACAGATACGCAGTATTTT. This encodes CASSQSPLSGLAGSTDTQYF.

The genes are TRBV27 and TRBJ1-1; the D gene is possibly TRBD1 (5 bases). V shed 7 bases and J shed 4 bases, with 22 bases lying between them. Germline CDR1 and CDR2: MNHEY and SMNVEV (reference sequence). CDR3 length: 16 residues. The CDR3 spells CASIGVSYGAGTEAFF. The CDR3 region has the DNA TGTGCCAGCATAGGGGTATCGTACGGGGCGGGCACTGAAGCTTTCTTT.

V and J are TRBV10-3 and TRBJ2-3; 10 bases line up with TRBD2. Looked up from germline, CDR1 is ENHRY and CDR2 is SYGVKD. CDR3 length: 19 amino acids. V lost 2 bases to trimming and J lost 0 bases; unmatched junction nucleotides: 11. As DNA, the CDR3 is TGTGCCATCAGTGAGCCGGGCCTAGCGGGGGCCTCTAGCACAGATACGCAGTATTTT. Its protein is CAISEPGLAGASSTDTQYF.

The rearrangement joins TRBV28 to TRBJ1-1; 7 bases are shared with TRBD1. CDR3 size: 15 residues. Per the germline V gene, CDR1 is MDHEN and CDR2 is SYDVKM. The V and J ends lost 7 bases and 6 bases, in that order; junction bases with no gene match: 14. The CDR3 protein is CASIGTVGIGPEAFF. The CDR3 region has the DNA TGTGCCAGCATCGGGACAGTGGGTATTGGCCCTGAAGCTTTCTTT.

The rearrangement uses TRBV7-9 and TRBJ1-6; D is undetermined. The germline V and J ends were trimmed by 2 bases and 6 bases, with 11 bases remaining between them. The CDR3 length is 15 residues. Germline V gene sequence: CDR1 SEHNR, CDR2 FQNEAQ (reference sequence). This chain's CDR3 is CASSLLEALNSPLHF. The CDR3 DNA sequence: TGTGCCAGCAGCTTACTTGAGGCACTTAATTCACCCCTCCACTTT.

CDR3: CASSLQEVNIQYF. CDR3 DNA sequence: TGTGCCAGCAGTTTACAGGAGGTAAACATTCAGTACTTC. This chain joins TRBV28 and TRBJ2-4, with D maybe TRBD2 (5 bases). CDR3 length: 13 residues. In germline, CDR1 is MDHEN, CDR2 SYDVKM. Trimming removed 2 bases from V and 6 bases from J, with 8 bases in between.

The chain carries TRBV5-1 and TRBJ2-4; 7 nucleotides line up with TRBD2. J lost 0 bases, V lost 2 bases, and 5 bases had no gene match. Looked up from germline, CDR1 is SGHRS and CDR2 is YFSETQ. The CDR3 contains 16 residues. CDR3 nucleotide sequence: TGCGCCAGCAGCTTAGGACTAGACCTAGCCAAAAACATTCAGTACTTC. As protein: CASSLGLDLAKNIQYF.

This clone came up once. The chain recombines TRBV3-1 (or the pseudogene TRBV3-2) with TRBJ2-7, with a tentative D call TRBD2 (5 bases). V was cut by 4 bases and J by 7 bases, with 17 bases left in between. Germline V gene data show CDR1 as LGHDT and CDR2 as YNNKEL (reference sequence). The CDR3 sequence is 14 residues long. CDR3 in DNA: TGTGCCAGCAGCCTGGGCGTGAGATCGGGGGAGCAGTACTTC. Its protein product is CASSLGVRSGEQYF.

The gene calls are TRBV7-9 and TRBJ2-1, with D possibly being TRBD1 or TRBD2 (5 bases each). Looked up from germline, CDR1 is SEHNR and CDR2 is FQNEAQ (reference sequence). Deletions cut 2 bases from V and 6 bases from J, with 17 bases between. The CDR3 has 16 residues. The CDR3 DNA follows: TGTGCCAGCAGCTTAACCTCCGGGACCCAGCGCAATGAGCAGTTCTTC. Translating it yields CASSLTSGTQRNEQFF.

The CDR3 reads CASSFLGQSDEQYF. CDR3 sequence (DNA): TGTGCCAGCAGTTTCCTGGGACAGTCCGACGAGCAGTACTTC. This chain uses TRBV6-2 or TRBV6-3 with TRBJ2-7, with 7 bases that match TRBD1. This CDR3 is 14 amino acids long. Germline assignment: CDR1 MNHEY and CDR2 SVGEGT. V lost 4 bases, J lost 5 bases, and 8 bases stayed unmatched.

This clone was seen more than once but under ten times. CDR3 region: CASSTPTDTQYF. CDR3 sequence (DNA): TGTGCCAGCAGTACCCCGACAGATACGCAGTATTTT. The V and J genes are TRBV27 and TRBJ2-3, with D unresolved. Trimming took 5 bases from V and 3 from J, leaving 6 bases between them. The CDR3 length is 12 residues. Germline-derived CDR1 and CDR2 are MNHEY and SMNVEV (reference sequence).

V is TRBV6-5 and J is TRBJ1-1; D perhaps matches TRBD1 (6 bases). Trimming cost V 0 bases and J 11 bases, with 16 bases left between them. Germline V gene sequence: CDR1 MNHEY, CDR2 SVGAGI. The CDR3 loop spans 14 amino acids. CDR3 sequence reads: CASSYSTGQGWAFF. The CDR3 nucleotides are TGTGCCAGCAGTTACTCGACGGGACAAGGTTGGGCTTTCTTT.